The 29 T cell receptor beta chains presented below share a single source sample, sequenced in a study of memory CD4+ T cells and cytomegalovirus serostatus. Single viable CD3+CD4+CD8-CD45RO+ cells were sorted as the memory CD4+ T cells. Profiled with immunoSEQ multiplex PCR; TCRdb holds only in-frame clones, not every one. The profile shows around 60,000 clones, roughly 80% of them singletons. The sequenced material came from memory CD4+ T cells from blood. These receptor sequences come from an adult in good health and CMV-seronegative.

This sequence joins TRBV7-8 and TRBJ2-7; weak D call: TRBD1 (6 bases). V dropped 5 bases and J dropped 5 bases, with 19 bases sitting between them. The CDR3 runs to 15 residues. CDR1 and CDR2 from the germline V gene are SGHVS and FQNEAQ. CDR3 residues: CASSPVPGVVNEQYF. The CDR3, as DNA: TGTGCCAGCAGCCCTGTTCCAGGGGTAGTAAACGAGCAGTACTTC.

The rearrangement uses TRBV6-1 and TRBJ2-5, with TRBD1 identical over 7 bases. V lost 7 bases to trimming and J lost 5 bases; unmatched junction nucleotides: 7. This CDR3 has 13 residues. Germline CDR1 MNHNS, CDR2 SASEGT. The CDR3 DNA reads TGTGCCAGCACCGACAGGGTAATCGAGACCCAGTACTTC. This gives the protein CASTDRVIETQYF.

This CDR3 is CASSGRQGNTEAFF. The CDR3 region has the DNA TGTGCCAGCAGCGGGAGGCAGGGGAACACTGAAGCTTTCTTT. This chain connects TRBV5-4 to TRBJ1-1; weak D call: TRBD1 (5 bases). This CDR3 is 14 amino acids long. Germline CDR1 and CDR2: SGHNT and YYREEE (reference sequence). Trimming left V 4 bases short and J 1 base short, with 11 bases between.

This clone was observed a few times. CDR3 nucleotide sequence: TGTGCCAGCAGCCAAGTTTGGGGGACCCAGTACTTC. Residues: CASSQVWGTQYF. The chain has TRBV14 and TRBJ2-5; D is undetermined. Germline CDR1 SGHDN, CDR2 FVKESK. The CDR3 loop spans 12 amino acids. The V end was cut by 1 base, the J end by 7 bases, with 7 bases between.

The chain employs TRBV7-8 and TRBJ2-3; 8 bases fit TRBD1. V trimming: 1 base; J trimming: 2 bases; junction bases outside the gene matches: 5. The CDR3 runs to 16 residues. Germline assignment: CDR1 SGHVS and CDR2 FQNEAQ. The CDR3 loop reads CASSLVAGGATDTQYF. Written as DNA, the CDR3 is TGTGCCAGCAGCTTAGTAGCAGGGGGCGCCACAGATACGCAGTATTTT.

In nucleotides, the CDR3 is TGTGCCAGCAGCCAAGATCAGGGTGGACTCAGGCGGGATACGCAGTATTTT. This encodes CASSQDQGGLRRDTQYF. The chain joins TRBV14 to TRBJ2-3, with D perhaps given as TRBD1 or TRBD2 (5 bases each). Germline values: CDR1 SGHDN, CDR2 FVKESK. The V and J ends lost 0 bases and 6 bases respectively, with 19 bases between them. The CDR3 contains 17 residues.

The chain couples TRBV13 to TRBJ1-1; 9 bases are a match to TRBD1. With 1 base clipped from V and 6 bases from J, the junction kept 24 bases outside the gene matches. Germline values: CDR1 PRHDT, CDR2 FYEKMQ (reference sequence). This CDR3 is built from 21 residues. The CDR3 DNA reads as TGTGCCAGCAGCTTAGTTTTCCCGCTAAGTTCCACGGGACAGGGTTTACCTGAAGCTTTCTTT. It yields the protein CASSLVFPLSSTGQGLPEAFF.

The chain recombines TRBV6-5 with TRBJ2-5; D is uncertain. With 4 bases removed from V and 3 bases from J, the gap between germline ends came to 18 bases. CDR1 and CDR2 (germline): MNHEY, SVGAGI. The CDR3 totals 16 residues. CDR3 coding DNA: TGTGCCAGCAGTTCTGAAGCCACGGGTCTTAAAGAGACCCAGTACTTC. It specifies CASSSEATGLKETQYF.

Concerning this clone itself: The junction differs from germline at one of its ends, possibly a read error. The V gene is TRBV6-1, the J gene TRBJ1-6; 9 bases line up with TRBD1. The CDR3 extends over 14 amino acids. Germline V lookup: CDR1 MNHNS, CDR2 SASEGT. CDR3 DNA sequence: TGTGCCATCAGTGGAGACAGGGGGGATTCACCCCTCCACTTT. Protein sequence: CAISGDRGDSPLHF.

The chain carries TRBV9 and TRBJ1-2; D is unclear. Deletions cut 2 bases from V and 8 bases from J, with 13 bases between. In germline, CDR1 is SGDLS, CDR2 YYNGEE. The CDR3 is 13 amino acids. CDR3: CASSVDPNGGYTF. The DNA for the CDR3 is TGTGCCAGCAGCGTGGACCCGAATGGCGGCTACACCTTC. Full variable domain (remainder filled in from reference TRBV9 and TRBJ1-2): DSGVTQTPKHLITATGQRVTLRCSPRSGDLSVYWYQQSLDQGLQFLIQYYNGEERAKGNILERFSAQQFPDLHSELNLSSLELGDSALYFCASSVDPNGGYTFGSGTRLTVV.

This clone was picked up one time. The chain employs TRBV6-6 and TRBJ2-5, with 10 bases lining up with TRBD2. V shed 4 bases and J 5 bases; nucleotides not matched to a gene: 7. The CDR3 has 15 amino acids. Germline lookup yields CDR1 MNHNY and CDR2 SVGAGI (reference sequence). The CDR3 DNA is TGTGCCAGCAGTTCGACCGGGACTAGCGAGGAGACCCAGTACTTC. Translated: CASSSTGTSEETQYF.

The chain has TRBV6-1 and TRBJ1-5; D remains unclear. Looked up from germline, CDR1 is MNHNS and CDR2 is SASEGT. The CDR3 extends over 13 amino acids. Trimming cost V 1 base and J 5 bases, with 6 bases left between them. The CDR3 protein is CASSEDVYQPQHF. The CDR3 nucleotides are TGTGCCAGCAGTGAAGACGTGTATCAGCCCCAGCATTTT.

The rearrangement links TRBV19 to TRBJ2-6; TRBD1 matches 7 bases. CDR3 length: 15 amino acids. The J segment lost 2 bases and the V segment lost 3 bases, leaving 1 base of the junction unmatched. Germline lookup yields CDR1 LNHDA and CDR2 SQIVND (reference sequence). The CDR3 bases are TGTGCCAGTAGTATCCAGGGGGCTGGGGCCAACGTCCTGACTTTC. Translating it yields CASSIQGAGANVLTF.

J is TRBJ1-2 and V is TRBV14; TRBD1 is a possible D gene (6 bases). Trimming removed 0 bases at V and 8 bases at J, with 10 bases between. Germline-derived CDR1 and CDR2 are SGHDN and FVKESK. CDR3 length: 13 amino acids. The CDR3 DNA reads as TGTGCCAGCAGCCAAGATATGGGGGGCGGCTACACCTTC. Protein sequence: CASSQDMGGGYTF.

The chain carries TRBV5-1 and TRBJ2-7; D perhaps matches TRBD2 (6 bases). CDR3 length equals 14 residues. The V end lost 0 bases, the J end lost 5 bases, and 12 bases lay between the germline ends. Per germline, CDR1 SGHRS and CDR2 YFSETQ. The CDR3 DNA follows: TGCGCCAGCAGCTTGGGTCACTCGGGGGACGAGCAGTACTTC. Translated, it gives CASSLGHSGDEQYF.

This chain connects TRBV7-9 to TRBJ2-7; D call uncertain. The length of the CDR3 is 13 residues. V was cut by 5 bases and J by 7 bases, with 15 bases left in between. Germline assignment: CDR1 SEHNR and CDR2 FQNEAQ (reference sequence). This chain's CDR3 is CASSLTGPEEQYF. CDR3 nucleotide sequence: TGTGCCAGCAGCCTGACTGGACCTGAGGAGCAGTACTTC. Variable domain in full (rest from reference TRBV7-9 and TRBJ2-7): DTGVSQNPRHKITKRGQNVTFRCDPISEHNRLYWYRQTLGQGPEFLTYFQNEAQLEKSRLLSDRFSAERPKGSFSTLEIQRTEQGDSAMYLCASSLTGPEEQYFGPGTRLTVT.

This chain connects TRBV2 to TRBJ1-5, with 7 bases identical to TRBD1. From germline, CDR1 is SNHLY and CDR2 FYNNEI. The V and J ends lost 6 bases and 2 bases, in that order; junction bases with no gene match: 4. The CDR3 spans 14 residues. The CDR3 spells CASSRQGGNQPQHF. The CDR3 coding sequence is TGTGCCAGCAGCAGACAGGGTGGCAATCAGCCCCAGCATTTT.

This clone was seen only once. The V call is TRBV9, the J call TRBJ1-3; the D is unclear. Per germline, CDR1 SGDLS and CDR2 YYNGEE. The CDR3 loop spans 16 amino acids. V was shortened by 0 bases and J by 4 bases, with 14 bases between the two germline ends. For the CDR3, the DNA is TGTGCCAGCAGCGTAGCCCCCCCCGAGTACGGAAACACCATATATTTT. As protein: CASSVAPPEYGNTIYF.

V is TRBV5-1 and J is TRBJ1-5; D not certain. Trimming took 0 bases from V and 5 from J, leaving 6 bases between them. CDR1 is SGHRS, CDR2 YFSETQ, per germline. The CDR3 contains 13 residues. Written as DNA, the CDR3 is TGCGCCAGCAGCTTGGCCGTCGATCAGCCCCAGCATTTT. Its protein is CASSLAVDQPQHF.

The chain carries TRBV6-5 and TRBJ2-7, with 11 bases matching TRBD2. The CDR3 sequence is 15 residues long. The germline V gene has CDR1 MNHEY and CDR2 SVGAGI. The V and J ends lost 6 bases and 3 bases, in that order; junction bases with no gene match: 7. CDR3 nucleotide sequence: TGTGCCAGCAGGAAATCTAGCGGGGGGCTCTACGAGCAGTACTTC. Its translation is CASRKSSGGLYEQYF.

The CDR3 loop is CASRRQLGGAWGTEAFF. The CDR3 DNA sequence: TGTGCCAGCAGACGCCAGCTGGGGGGGGCTTGGGGCACTGAAGCTTTCTTT. The chain recombines TRBV27 with TRBJ1-1; D possibly corresponds to TRBD1 (6 bases). This CDR3 spans 17 amino acids. Trimming removed 6 bases at V and 4 bases at J, with 24 bases between. Germline V gives CDR1 MNHEY, CDR2 SMNVEV (reference sequence).

The chain couples TRBV15 to TRBJ1-2, with 9 bases aligning to TRBD1. V trimming: 0 bases; J trimming: 0 bases; junction bases outside the gene matches: 2. From germline, CDR1 is LNHNV and CDR2 YYDKDF (reference sequence). CDR3 length: 16 residues. The CDR3 is CATSREGDRANYGYTF. For the CDR3, the DNA is TGTGCCACCAGCAGAGAAGGGGACAGGGCTAACTATGGCTACACCTTC.

J is TRBJ2-7 and V is TRBV4-1, with 10 positions matching TRBD2. The ends lost 2 bases at V and 6 bases at J; junction bases unmatched: 10. Germline V gene lookup returns CDR1 MGHRA and CDR2 YSYEKL. This CDR3 has 16 amino acids. The CDR3 DNA reads TGCGCCAGCAGCCAATTAGATATGGGACTAGCGAGCGAGCAGTACTTC. This codes for CASSQLDMGLASEQYF.

On this clone itself: The same CDR3 arises from other DNA sequences in this sample as well. V usage is TRBV9 and J usage is TRBJ1-3, with D maybe TRBD1 (5 bases). The CDR3 is made up of 16 amino acids. From germline, CDR1 is SGDLS and CDR2 YYNGEE. Trimming shortened V by 1 base and J by 4 bases, and 15 bases separated the two germline ends. The CDR3 sequence is CASSVRGDRSGNTIYF. Here the CDR3 DNA reads TGTGCCAGCAGCGTAAGAGGGGACCGGTCGGGAAACACCATATATTTT.

This clone was detected only once. V gene TRBV11-3 combines with J gene TRBJ2-7; 8 nucleotides agree with TRBD1. Germline CDR1 and CDR2: SGHNT and YENEEA. The CDR3 is 13 residues long. Trimming removed 5 bases from V and 7 bases from J; junction bases left unmatched: 7. CDR3 in amino acids: CASSARQGLEQYF. In DNA, the CDR3 is TGTGCCAGCAGCGCCAGACAGGGGTTGGAGCAGTACTTC.

The CDR3 protein is CASSPSGTGVRSTGELFF. For the CDR3, the DNA is TGTGCCAGCAGCCCCTCCGGGACAGGGGTTCGGAGCACCGGGGAGCTGTTTTTT. The chain is built from TRBV11-2 and TRBJ2-2; the match to TRBD1 covers 10 bases. CDR1 and CDR2 (germline): SGHAT, FQNNGV. V was clipped by 5 bases and J by 4 bases; unmatched bases: 13. CDR3 length: 18 amino acids.

The V call is TRBV7-3, the J call TRBJ2-3, with D tentatively TRBD1 (5 bases). V lost 2 bases and J lost 4, with 16 bases in between. Germline V CDR1 and CDR2: SGHTA, FQGTGA. This CDR3 has 16 residues. The CDR3 region is CASSLGAGKFPDTQYF. The DNA of the CDR3 is TGTGCCAGCAGCTTAGGGGCAGGGAAGTTCCCAGATACGCAGTATTTT.

Notes on this clone: At the DNA level, this CDR3 is encoded by other sequences in the same sample as well. The J gene is TRBJ1-2, the V gene TRBV18, with a tentative D call TRBD1 (5 bases). Germline assignment: CDR1 KGHSH and CDR2 LQKENI. The CDR3 has 13 amino acids. V was cut by 3 bases and J by 3 bases, with 8 bases left in between. The CDR3 DNA sequence: TGTGCCAGCTCACCGGGCAGGGACTATGGCTACACCTTC. As protein: CASSPGRDYGYTF.

V gene TRBV28 combines with J gene TRBJ1-5; D remains unclear. The germline CDR1 and CDR2 sequences are MDHEN and SYDVKM. This CDR3 has 11 residues. V was shortened by 8 bases and J by 4 bases, with 6 bases between the two germline ends. The CDR3 nucleotides are TGTGCCAGCGGAGGGAATCAGCCCCAGCATTTT. Its translation: CASGGNQPQHF.